This T cell receptor (beta chain) was found in a study of cytomegalovirus exposure and HLA in healthy donors. Regarding the study as a whole: Most TCR sequences proved rare, with some public TCRs found in many donors. A later analysis reportedly identified an Asian-associated ancestry cluster as carrying fewer N-insertions than the approximately 730-donor mean.

CDR1 GTSNPN and CDR2 SVGIG come from the germline V gene (reference sequence). V shed 3 bases and J 0 bases; nucleotides not matched to a gene: 0. This CDR3 is 13 amino acids long. Details on this clone: The antigen is not known.

It was with 60 Vbeta and 13 Jbeta primers that the PCR ran. Only in-frame clones appear in the TCRdb table, and some are missing; sequencing was by immunoSEQ multiplex PCR. In the table there are about 160,000 clones, about two thirds of which are singletons. The V call is TRBV30, the J call TRBJ1-2; 8 nucleotides agree with TRBD1. The clonotype was recovered from a woman younger than 45 in good health and CMV-seronegative. Sample: PBMCs. CDR3 region: CAWRGQANYGYTF. CDR3 bases: TGTGCCTGGAGGGGACAGGCTAACTATGGCTACACCTTC.